Following are 21 T cell receptor beta chains from one sample sequenced in a study of shared clonotypes between healthy human individuals. Sequenced by immunoSEQ multiplex PCR; TCRdb stores in-frame clones only, minus some. The sample includes 500,000 or so clones, roughly 95% seen only once; the top ten take 0.055% to 0.075%. The sequencing sample was made of naive CD4+ T cells sorted from blood. Subset indicated: CD45RA+ positively selected. These receptors all come from a woman aged 25 to 39 in good health.

This sequence joins TRBV7-8 and TRBJ2-5; no reliable D call. V lost 1 base, J lost 0 bases, and 3 bases lay in between. The CDR3 contains 13 residues. CDR1 and CDR2 (germline): SGHVS, FQNEAQ. The CDR3 bases are TGTGCCAGCAGCTTAGGGAACCAAGAGACCCAGTACTTC. This translates into CASSLGNQETQYF.

The V gene is TRBV6-5, the J gene TRBJ1-4, with D perhaps matching TRBD1 (5 bases). The V gene's germline CDR1 is MNHEY and CDR2 SVGAGI. CDR3 length: 14 amino acids. V lost 6 bases, J lost 5 bases, and 13 bases lay in between. CDR3 sequence reads: CASRFGTANEKLFF. Here the CDR3 DNA reads TGTGCCAGCAGATTCGGGACGGCGAATGAAAAACTGTTTTTT.

V usage is TRBV28 and J usage is TRBJ1-2; D gene ambiguous. This CDR3 contains 13 residues. The germline V gene encodes CDR1 MDHEN and CDR2 SYDVKM. Trimming took 4 bases from V and 2 from J, leaving 8 bases between them. The CDR3 reads CASSSNLNYGYTF. Here the CDR3 DNA reads TGTGCCAGCAGTTCAAATCTGAACTATGGCTACACCTTC.

The J gene is TRBJ1-5, the V gene TRBV5-8; D is undetermined. Germline V lookup: CDR1 SGHTS, CDR2 YDEGEE. Trimming cost V 4 bases and J 4 bases, with 9 bases left between them. The CDR3 totals 13 residues. Here the CDR3 reads CASSPLGNQPQHF. The CDR3 bases are TGTGCCAGCAGCCCCTTAGGGAATCAGCCCCAGCATTTT.

The gene calls are TRBV27 and TRBJ2-7, with 11 bases identical to TRBD2. The CDR3 runs 15 residues. V shed 6 bases and J 5 bases; nucleotides not matched to a gene: 9. Germline V gives CDR1 MNHEY, CDR2 SMNVEV (reference sequence). CDR3 sequence reads: CASRDPSGRRHEQYF. The CDR3 region has the DNA TGTGCCAGCAGAGACCCTAGCGGGAGGCGGCACGAGCAGTACTTC.

CDR3 DNA sequence: TGTGCCAGCAGCTTAACTAGCGGGAGTGAGACCCAGTACTTC. It specifies CASSLTSGSETQYF. The V and J genes are TRBV7-3 and TRBJ2-5; TRBD2 agrees at 9 bases. Germline lookup yields CDR1 SGHTA and CDR2 FQGTGA. V trimming: 0 bases; J trimming: 5 bases; junction bases outside the gene matches: 1. This CDR3 has 14 residues.

The chain combines TRBV28 with TRBJ1-2; TRBD1 aligns across 9 bases. Germline CDR1 and CDR2: MDHEN and SYDVKM. V trimming: 5 bases; J trimming: 5 bases; junction bases outside the gene matches: 12. The CDR3 contains 16 residues. The chain's CDR3 is CASSPLTGGTTYGYTF. The CDR3 DNA reads as TGTGCCAGCAGTCCCCTTACAGGGGGCACTACGTATGGCTACACCTTC.

The rearrangement links TRBV6-4 to TRBJ2-5; TRBD1 matches 10 bases. The V and J ends lost 7 bases and 5 bases, in that order; junction bases with no gene match: 13. The CDR3 extends over 16 amino acids. The germline CDR1 and CDR2 sequences are MRHNA and SNTAGT. CDR3 sequence reads: CASTSGTGVLVETQYF. DNA for the CDR3: TGTGCCAGCACCTCCGGGACAGGGGTCTTGGTTGAGACCCAGTACTTC.

The genes are TRBV7-2 and TRBJ2-3, with D perhaps matching TRBD2 (5 bases). The V gene lost 4 bases and the J gene lost 0 bases, with 14 bases spanning the gap. The CDR3 runs to 16 residues. The germline V gene encodes CDR1 SGHTA and CDR2 FQGNSA. In DNA, the CDR3 is TGTGCCAGCAGCTCCGGGATCCTCGGTAGCACAGATACGCAGTATTTT. As protein: CASSSGILGSTDTQYF.

CDR3 region: CASSLSEGRLAGGPTGTGELFF. The CDR3 DNA follows: TGTGCCAGCAGTTTATCGGAGGGCCGGCTAGCGGGAGGGCCGACGGGCACCGGGGAGCTGTTTTTT. The chain recombines TRBV27 with TRBJ2-2, with TRBD2 matching 12 bases. The CDR3 spans 22 residues. V shed 0 bases, J shed 4 bases, and the junction held 18 bases outside the gene matches. Germline V gene lookup returns CDR1 MNHEY and CDR2 SMNVEV (reference sequence).

The chain carries TRBV6-1 and TRBJ1-2, with D perhaps matching TRBD1 (6 bases). This CDR3 has 14 residues. CDR1 is MNHNS and CDR2 is SASEGT in the germline V gene. With 8 bases removed from V and 5 bases from J, the gap between germline ends came to 18 bases. CDR3 sequence reads: CASPGKRTEYGYTF. The CDR3 DNA sequence: TGTGCCAGCCCAGGGAAAAGGACAGAATATGGCTACACCTTC.

The J gene is TRBJ2-2, the V gene TRBV6-1, with D possibly matching TRBD2 (7 bases). Germline CDR1 reads MNHNS; CDR2 reads SASEGT. CDR3 length: 13 residues. The V gene lost 8 bases and the J gene lost 7 bases, with 14 bases spanning the gap. The CDR3, as DNA: TGTGCCAGCGGGGAGGGGGACATCGGGGAGCTGTTTTTT. This sequence encodes CASGEGDIGELFF.

The chain links TRBV5-1 to TRBJ1-1; D is ambiguous. V gave up 0 bases and J gave up 5 bases, with 14 bases separating them. The CDR3 loop spans 15 amino acids. The germline V gene has CDR1 SGHRS and CDR2 YFSETQ. CDR3 DNA: TGCGCCAGCAGCTTGGCCGTTGGCGGTCAAACTGAAGCTTTCTTT. Translated: CASSLAVGGQTEAFF.

The genes are TRBV27 and TRBJ1-5; D is ambiguous. Trimming shortened V by 8 bases and J by 5 bases, and 16 bases separated the two germline ends. Looked up from germline, CDR1 is MNHEY and CDR2 is SMNVEV (reference sequence). This CDR3 comprises 14 residues. The CDR3 sequence is CASSPRGRDQPQHF. CDR3 sequence (DNA): TGTGCCAGCTCTCCTCGGGGTCGGGATCAGCCCCAGCATTTT.

This clone was counted a few times. The chain links TRBV10-3 to TRBJ1-5, with TRBD1 identical over 7 bases. The CDR3 runs to 16 residues. V lost 4 bases to trimming and J lost 0 bases; unmatched junction nucleotides: 6. CDR1 and CDR2 from the germline V gene are ENHRY and SYGVKD. CDR3 in DNA: TGTGCCATCAGTGCGGGACAGATCCGTAGCAATCAGCCCCAGCATTTT. Translated: CAISAGQIRSNQPQHF.

V usage is TRBV11-3 and J usage is TRBJ2-5; the D is unclear. The closer fit of TRBJ2-7 to the DNA end suggests the J call may be wrong. The CDR3 length is 14 residues. Germline assignment: CDR1 SGHNT and CDR2 YENEEA. CDR3 DNA sequence: TGTGCCAGCAGAAGGGCTCCGATCAAATACGAGCAGTACTTC. It encodes CASRRAPIKYEQYF.

The CDR3 spells CASSRDMNTEAFF. DNA of the CDR3: TGTGCCAGTAGTAGAGACATGAACACTGAAGCTTTCTTT. The genes are TRBV19 and TRBJ1-1; D gene uncertain. The CDR3 runs to 13 residues. The germline CDR1 and CDR2 sequences are LNHDA and SQIVND (reference sequence). Trimming cost V 4 bases and J 0 bases, with 6 bases left between them.

V gene TRBV19 combines with J gene TRBJ1-2; possible D gene TRBD1, 6 bases. CDR1 is LNHDA and CDR2 is SQIVND in the germline V gene (reference sequence). The CDR3 loop spans 15 amino acids. The germline V and J ends were trimmed by 3 bases and 4 bases, with 15 bases remaining between them. The CDR3 is CASSIRPQGSYGYTF. Written as DNA, the CDR3 is TGTGCCAGTAGTATCCGTCCCCAGGGGAGCTATGGCTACACCTTC.

The rearrangement uses TRBV10-3 and TRBJ2-7; the match to TRBD1 covers 9 bases. CDR1 ENHRY and CDR2 SYGVKD come from the germline V gene. CDR3 length equals 15 residues. V was clipped by 4 bases and J by 6 bases; unmatched bases: 10. Here the CDR3 reads CAISGPGQGGSEQYF. The CDR3 DNA follows: TGTGCCATCAGTGGACCGGGACAGGGAGGCTCCGAGCAGTACTTC.

The chain recombines TRBV27 with TRBJ2-5; 7 nucleotides align to TRBD2. Losses at the gene ends were 2 bases for V and 3 bases for J; bases not matched to a gene: 6. The CDR3 length is 15 residues. The germline CDR1 and CDR2 sequences are MNHEY and SMNVEV (reference sequence). Here the CDR3 reads CASSLGRGREETQYF. The DNA for the CDR3 is TGTGCCAGCAGTTTAGGGAGGGGCAGGGAAGAGACCCAGTACTTC.

The chain uses TRBV6-5 and TRBJ2-7; D might be TRBD2 (6 bases). The V and J ends lost 5 bases and 0 bases respectively, with 14 bases between them. Per the germline V gene, CDR1 is MNHEY and CDR2 is SVGAGI. The CDR3 totals 15 residues. In DNA, the CDR3 is TGTGCCAGCAGTAACGGTCGGGGGTTCTCCTACGAGCAGTACTTC. This gives the protein CASSNGRGFSYEQYF.